This T cell receptor beta chain was identified in a study of blood T cell repertoires in COVID-19. Whole-study context: Specimens from acute and convalescent COVID-19 originated in the United States, Italy and Spain. Sources were T cells, B-cell-depleted T cells, or PBMCs; the material itself was cDNA or gDNA.

This CDR3 comprises 15 residues. Looked up from germline, CDR1 is SGHTA and CDR2 is FQGTGA. V was trimmed by 5 bases and J by 6 bases, leaving 17 bases between them. Original processing notes: Reference gene primers were amplified, and this amplification served to estimate nucleated cell counts. Sequencing was performed with immunoSEQ multiplex PCR; in TCRdb, only in-frame clones are kept and a portion is missing. V and J calls plus clone size are reproduced from that table; the DNA served to infer D and trimming. The sample carries around 300,000 clones, 85% recorded once. The clonotype originates from a human donor in a cohort sampled during active COVID-19. This sequence joins TRBV7-3 and TRBJ2-1, with a tentative D call TRBD1 (6 bases). Sequencing input: peripheral blood. The CDR3 protein is CASSGLGTNSNEQFF. The DNA of the CDR3 is TGTGCCAGCAGCGGACTCGGGACAAACTCCAATGAGCAGTTCTTC. Full variable domain (outside the CDR3, taken from reference TRBV7-3 and TRBJ2-1): GAGVSQTPSNKVTEKGKYVELRCDPISGHTALYWYRQSLGQGPEFLIYFQGTGAADDSGLPNDRFFAVRPEGSVSTLKIQRTERGDSAVYLCASSGLGTNSNEQFFGPGTRLTVL.